The 27 T cell receptor beta chains presented below share a single source sample, sequenced in a study of response to subunit inactivated influenza vaccine. In TCRdb, the RT-PCR reads were re-called with MiXCR into one record per CDR3 protein. The sample comprises some 500,000 distinct CDR3 sequences, roughly 27% of which are singletons, and 1.9% rests with the top ten. The input for sequencing was CD4+ T cells sorted from PBMCs, taken more than 4 days after vaccination. All receptors derive from a man aged 45-65 years who received an inactivated influenza vaccine.

This chain connects TRBV20-1 to TRBJ1-5; D ambiguous. Per the germline V gene, CDR1 is DFQATT and CDR2 is SNEGSKA (reference sequence). The CDR3 is 13 residues long. Between the trimmed V and J ends, which lost 0 bases and 6 bases, there was a span of 9 bases. This CDR3 reads CSARETFRQPQHF. The CDR3 DNA reads TGCAGTGCTAGAGAAACGTTTCGTCAGCCCCAGCATTTT.

The rearrangement joins TRBV7-8 to TRBJ2-7; 9 bases agree with TRBD1. Germline V lookup: CDR1 SGHVS, CDR2 FQNEAQ. Trimming removed 5 bases from V and 6 bases from J; junction bases left unmatched: 8. This CDR3 spans 14 amino acids. The DNA of the CDR3 is TGTGCCAGCAGCGCCCGGGACAGGGTTTTCGAGCAGTACTTC. It encodes CASSARDRVFEQYF.

This clonotype has only a few counts. This sequence joins TRBV7-9 and TRBJ2-2, with 10 positions matching TRBD1. The germline gives CDR1 SEHNR, CDR2 FQNEAQ (reference sequence). This CDR3 comprises 17 residues. J gave up 0 bases and V 4 bases, and 5 bases lay outside the gene matches. Here the CDR3 reads CASSSMTGGTNTGELFF. The CDR3 DNA reads TGTGCCAGCAGCTCTATGACAGGGGGCACGAACACCGGGGAGCTGTTTTTT.

The sample holds a few counts of this clonotype. The chain recombines TRBV12-3 or TRBV12-4 with TRBJ1-4, with TRBD1 as a possible D gene (6 bases). V shed 6 bases and J shed 4 bases, with 12 bases lying between them. This CDR3 comprises 14 residues. The CDR3 region is CASRPPGHNEKLFF. The CDR3, as DNA: TGTGCCAGCAGACCGCCGGGACATAATGAAAAACTGTTTTTT.

The genes are TRBV30 and TRBJ1-2; 7 bases align to TRBD1. J lost 7 bases, V lost 4 bases, and 12 bases had no gene match. The CDR3 is 14 residues long. CDR1 and CDR2 (germline): GTSNPN, SVGIG (reference sequence). CDR3 in DNA: TGTGCCTGGATCCCGCAGGGGGGGCGATCTGGCTACACCTTC. Translating it yields CAWIPQGGRSGYTF.

This clonotype has a handful of counts. J is TRBJ1-3 and V is TRBV5-1, with 8 nucleotides matching TRBD1. The CDR3 covers 15 residues. The ends lost 0 bases at V and 4 bases at J; junction bases unmatched: 3. CDR1 SGHRS and CDR2 YFSETQ come from the germline V gene. In DNA form, the CDR3 reads TGCGCCAGCAGCTTGGGGACAGGGACCGGAAACACCATATATTTT. Its translation: CASSLGTGTGNTIYF.

This clonotype was counted a few times. V gene TRBV14 combines with J gene TRBJ2-5; no definite D call. The CDR3 sequence is 14 residues long. Germline CDR1 SGHDN, CDR2 FVKESK. The ends were cut back, 4 bases at V and 5 bases at J, with 14 bases in the middle. The CDR3 here is CASSPKGDYETQYF. The CDR3 DNA follows: TGTGCCAGCAGCCCAAAGGGCGATTATGAGACCCAGTACTTC. Variable domain in full (rest from reference TRBV14 and TRBJ2-5): EAGVTQFPSHSVIEKGQTVTLRCDPISGHDNLYWYRRVMGKEIKFLLHFVKESKQDESGMPNNRFLAERTGGTYSTLKVQPAELEDSGVYFCASSPKGDYETQYFGPGTRLLVL.

This clonotype has only a few counts. The chain carries TRBV6-2 or TRBV6-3 and TRBJ1-1, with D perhaps matching TRBD1 (5 bases). The V and J ends lost 4 bases and 4 bases respectively, with 16 bases between them. Germline CDR1 MNHEY, CDR2 SVGEGT. This CDR3 spans 15 amino acids. This chain's CDR3 is CASSWERGGITEAFF. The DNA of the CDR3 is TGTGCCAGCAGTTGGGAGAGGGGAGGTATCACTGAAGCTTTCTTT.

This clonotype was found a few times. The chain couples TRBV28 to TRBJ2-5; 10 bases agree with TRBD2. CDR1 is MDHEN, CDR2 SYDVKM, per germline. The CDR3 is 15 residues long. Trimming cost V 4 bases and J 3 bases; bases outside gene matches: 5. The CDR3 DNA follows: TGTGCCAGCAGTTCGCGACTAGCGGGCGAAGAGACCCAGTACTTC. This gives the protein CASSSRLAGEETQYF. Combining the CDR3 with reference TRBV28 and TRBJ2-5 gives the whole variable domain DVKVTQSSRYLVKRTGEKVFLECVQDMDHENMFWYRQDPGLGLRLIYFSYDVKMKEKGDIPEGYSVSREKKERFSLILESASTNQTSMYLCASSSRLAGEETQYFGPGTRLLVL.

This clonotype was found a few times. The rearrangement joins TRBV28 to TRBJ2-1; weak D call: TRBD2 (6 bases). The CDR3 runs to 15 residues. Between the trimmed V and J ends, which lost 6 bases and 7 bases, there was a span of 19 bases. CDR1 MDHEN and CDR2 SYDVKM come from the germline V gene. For the CDR3, the DNA is TGTGCCAGCAGAAATGGAGGGGCAGGAGCGAATGAGCAGTTCTTC. The encoded protein is CASRNGGAGANEQFF.

The chain recombines TRBV25-1 with TRBJ2-3; 10 nucleotides agree with TRBD2. CDR1 is MGHDK and CDR2 is SYGVNS in the germline V gene. The CDR3 is made up of 16 amino acids. J gave up 1 base and V 3 bases, and 4 bases lay outside the gene matches. CDR3 nucleotides: TGTGCCAGCAGTGATCGAGGGACTAGCGGCACAGATACGCAGTATTTT. Translated: CASSDRGTSGTDTQYF.

A note on this clonotype: One end of the junction is discordant with germline, which a read error may explain. The CDR3 sequence is CSAGSSEQYF. CDR3 bases: TGCAGTGCGGGGTCCTCCGAGCAGTACTTC. The V call is TRBV20-1, the J call TRBJ2-7; D call uncertain. The CDR3 has 10 amino acids. CDR1 is DFQATT and CDR2 is SNEGSKA in the germline V gene (reference sequence).

This chain links TRBV5-8 with TRBJ1-6; TRBD1 might be the D (6 bases). CDR3 length: 16 amino acids. The germline V and J ends were trimmed by 2 bases and 9 bases, with 18 bases remaining between them. From germline, CDR1 is SGHTS and CDR2 YDEGEE. The CDR3 DNA reads as TGTGCCAGCAGCTTCCATCAGGACAGCTCTCCTTCACCCCTCCACTTT. This translates into CASSFHQDSSPSPLHF. Full variable domain (remainder filled in from reference TRBV5-8 and TRBJ1-6): EAGVTQSPTHLIKTRGQQATLRCSPISGHTSVYWYQQALGLGLQFLLWYDEGEERNRGNFPPRFSGRQFPNYSSELNVNALELEDSALYLCASSFHQDSSPSPLHFGNGTRLTVT.

This sequence joins TRBV9 and TRBJ1-6; perhaps TRBD1 as D (5 bases). CDR1 and CDR2 from the germline V gene are SGDLS and YYNGEE. CDR3 length equals 13 residues. The V end lost 0 bases, the J end lost 10 bases, and 8 bases lay between the germline ends. The CDR3 is CASSVERDSPLHF. In DNA form, the CDR3 reads TGTGCCAGCAGCGTAGAGAGGGACTCACCCCTCCACTTT.

There are a few counts of this clonotype. V and J are TRBV5-1 and TRBJ2-1, with 12 positions matching TRBD2. The CDR3 is made up of 16 amino acids. Trimming removed 4 bases from V and 6 bases from J; junction bases left unmatched: 8. Germline CDR1 SGHRS, CDR2 YFSETQ. The CDR3 nucleotides are TGCGCCAGCAGCGCGGCGGGACTAGCGGGTCCCAATGAGCAGTTCTTC. Translation: CASSAAGLAGPNEQFF.

The rearrangement uses TRBV7-6 and TRBJ1-1; no clear D gene. From germline, CDR1 is SGHVS and CDR2 FNYEAQ. V lost 0 bases and J 5 bases, leaving 7 bases between the germline ends. The CDR3 has 13 residues. For the CDR3, the DNA is TGTGCCAGCAGCTTAGCATACCGAACTGAAGCTTTCTTT. Translating it yields CASSLAYRTEAFF.

The chain links TRBV7-9 to TRBJ2-3; the match to TRBD1 covers 7 bases. Looked up from germline, CDR1 is SEHNR and CDR2 is FQNEAQ (reference sequence). This CDR3 spans 12 amino acids. J lost 7 bases, V lost 6 bases, and 4 bases had no gene match. CDR3 residues: CASSPTGNTQYF. The CDR3 DNA reads TGTGCCAGCAGTCCGACAGGGAATACGCAGTATTTT.

Here the CDR3 reads CATSRDSRSEQYF. The DNA for the CDR3 is TGTGCCACCAGCAGAGACTCCCGGAGCGAGCAGTACTTC. V usage is TRBV15 and J usage is TRBJ2-7, with D uncertain. Germline CDR1 reads LNHNV; CDR2 reads YYDKDF (reference sequence). Trimming stripped 0 bases from V and 6 bases from J, with 9 bases between. The CDR3 length is 13 residues.

This clonotype was counted between two and nine times. The chain carries TRBV20-1 and TRBJ2-7; the match to TRBD2 covers 9 bases. Trimming at V came to 3 bases and at J to 2 bases, leaving 5 bases not matched to a gene. The germline V gene has CDR1 DFQATT and CDR2 SNEGSKA (reference sequence). There are 14 residues in the CDR3. The CDR3 sequence: CSASWLAGTYEQYF. CDR3 sequence (DNA): TGCAGTGCTAGTTGGCTAGCGGGGACCTACGAGCAGTACTTC.

The chain links TRBV5-5 to TRBJ1-4, with D hard to call. The germline V and J ends were trimmed by 2 bases and 8 bases, with 7 bases remaining between them. In germline, CDR1 is SGHKS, CDR2 YYEKEE (reference sequence). The CDR3 loop spans 12 amino acids. For the CDR3, the DNA is TGTGCCAGCAGCTTCCCTTCCGAAAAACTGTTTTTT. Its translation: CASSFPSEKLFF. Combining the CDR3 with reference TRBV5-5 and TRBJ1-4 gives the whole variable domain DAGVTQSPTHLIKTRGQQVTLRCSPISGHKSVSWYQQVLGQGPQFIFQYYEKEERGRGNFPDRFSARQFPNYSSELNVNALLLGDSALYLCASSFPSEKLFFGSGTQLSVL.

The gene calls are TRBV20-1 and TRBJ2-5, with D maybe TRBD2 (6 bases). CDR1 DFQATT and CDR2 SNEGSKA come from the germline V gene (reference sequence). The CDR3 is 13 amino acids. V gave up 6 bases and J gave up 2 bases, with 13 bases separating them. CDR3 coding DNA: TGCAGTGCGTCCTTCGGGGGACAAGAGACCCAGTACTTC. Translation gives CSASFGGQETQYF.

In DNA form, the CDR3 reads TGTGCCAGCAAGATGACAGGGCCTTTATACGAGCAGTACTTC. Residues: CASKMTGPLYEQYF. The chain uses TRBV6-1 and TRBJ2-7; 7 bases line up with TRBD1. Germline V gene lookup returns CDR1 MNHNS and CDR2 SASEGT. The V gene end was trimmed by 7 bases and the J gene end by 4 bases; junction bases not matched to a gene: 10. The CDR3 length is 14 residues.

V gene TRBV24-1 combines with J gene TRBJ2-3, with D possibly being TRBD2 (6 bases). Germline V CDR1 and CDR2: KGHDR, SFDVKD. This CDR3 spans 13 amino acids. The V end was cut by 5 bases, the J end by 5 bases, with 10 bases between. In nucleotides, the CDR3 is TGTGCCACCAGTGGGAGGGGTGTAGATACGCAGTATTTT. This sequence encodes CATSGRGVDTQYF.

This clonotype was counted between two and nine times. The chain employs TRBV10-3 and TRBJ2-1, with TRBD2 matching 13 bases. The CDR3 length is 16 residues. Germline V gene data show CDR1 as ENHRY and CDR2 as SYGVKD. The trim removed 8 bases at V and 7 bases at J, leaving 11 bases unmatched. CDR3 nucleotides: TGTGCCATCCTTAAAACTCCGGGACTAGCGGGAAATGAGCAGTTCTTC. Its protein is CAILKTPGLAGNEQFF.

The V call is TRBV7-2, the J call TRBJ2-7; 12 nucleotides line up with TRBD2. CDR3 length: 15 amino acids. J gave up 1 base and V 5 bases, and 3 bases lay outside the gene matches. The germline CDR1 and CDR2 sequences are SGHTA and FQGNSA. The CDR3 bases are TGTGCCAGCAGCGCTAGCGGGAGGGTTTCCTACGAGCAGTACTTC. Translated, it gives CASSASGRVSYEQYF. The full variable domain, in which reference TRBV7-2 and TRBJ2-7 provide the parts outside the CDR3, is GAGVSQSPSNKVTEKGKDVELRCDPISGHTALYWYRQSLGQGLEFLIYFQGNSAPDKSGLPSDRFSAERTGGSVSTLTIQRTQQEDSAVYLCASSASGRVSYEQYFGPGTRLTVT.

This clonotype was seen a handful of times. This chain links TRBV20-1 with TRBJ1-1; a weak D match, TRBD1 (5 bases). Germline lookup yields CDR1 DFQATT and CDR2 SNEGSKA (reference sequence). V was cut by 2 bases and J by 3 bases, with 13 bases left in between. This CDR3 is built from 14 residues. The CDR3 sequence: CSARTGPGDTEAFF. CDR3 bases: TGCAGTGCTAGAACCGGGCCGGGGGACACTGAAGCTTTCTTT.

This clonotype was seen a few times. This chain joins TRBV20-1 and TRBJ2-1; 11 positions match TRBD2. V lost 4 bases and J lost 6; bases outside the gene matches: 5. This CDR3 spans 14 amino acids. Germline V gene sequence: CDR1 DFQATT, CDR2 SNEGSKA (reference sequence). The CDR3 sequence is CSAKGLAGTNEQFF. The CDR3, as DNA: TGCAGTGCTAAAGGACTAGCGGGTACCAATGAGCAGTTCTTC.